This TCR beta chain emerged from a study of blood T cells in healthy people across ages. Findings and caveats of the study: Long-lived and aged donors differed, with more naive CD4+ cells and higher diversity in the long-lived.

Concerning this clonotype: The antigen is not known.

A sample-barcoded 5' primer and a J-beta primer mix were used in a second PCR of roughly 7 to 12 cycles. TCRdb passed the 5' RACE reads through MiXCR, listing each CDR3 protein once. Seen here are 550,000 to 650,000 distinct CDR3 sequences, about 27% observed once, and the top ten hold 3% to 4.5%. These data were also filed under a second study, of T cells of mothers and their children.

The sample comprised blood. The TCR was taken from a boy younger than 10 in good health.

In DNA, the CDR3 is TGCAGTGCTTCTCTGAGGGAGGGCCCTGAGACCCAGTACTTC. Encoded protein: CSASLREGPETQYF. The rearrangement links TRBV20-1 to TRBJ2-5, with TRBD2 matching 7 bases. Germline V gene sequence: CDR1 DFQATT, CDR2 SNEGSKA (reference sequence). This CDR3 has 14 residues. The trim removed 5 bases at V and 5 bases at J, leaving 11 bases unmatched.